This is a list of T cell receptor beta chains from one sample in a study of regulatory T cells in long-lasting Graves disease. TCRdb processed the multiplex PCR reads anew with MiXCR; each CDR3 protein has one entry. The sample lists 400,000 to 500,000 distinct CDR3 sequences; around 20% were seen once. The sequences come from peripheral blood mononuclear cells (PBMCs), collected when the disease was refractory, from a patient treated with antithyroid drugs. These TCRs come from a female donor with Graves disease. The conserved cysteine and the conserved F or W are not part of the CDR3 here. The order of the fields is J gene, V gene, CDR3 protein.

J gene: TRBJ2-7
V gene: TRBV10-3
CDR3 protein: AIKDRNYEQY

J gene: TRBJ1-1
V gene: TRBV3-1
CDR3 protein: ASSQEGTGGGVNTEAF

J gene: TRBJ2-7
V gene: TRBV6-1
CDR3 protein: ASTPGQGFGEQY

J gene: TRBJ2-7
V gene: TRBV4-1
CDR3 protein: ASSSSSGRLSYEQY

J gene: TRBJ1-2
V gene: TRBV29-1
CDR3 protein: SVESPAGDYGYT

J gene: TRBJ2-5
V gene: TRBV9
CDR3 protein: ASSVSQGQETQY

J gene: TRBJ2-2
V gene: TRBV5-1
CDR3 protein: ASSTIQGGGELF

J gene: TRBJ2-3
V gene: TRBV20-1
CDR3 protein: SAGLDGGTPTDTQY

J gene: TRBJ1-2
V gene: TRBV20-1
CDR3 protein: SARAFGYT

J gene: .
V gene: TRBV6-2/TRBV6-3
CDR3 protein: ASSSPGGREGNEQF

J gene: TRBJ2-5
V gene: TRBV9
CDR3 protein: ASSPGAGRPETQY

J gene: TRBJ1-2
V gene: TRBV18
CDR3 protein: ASSTASTGPSYT

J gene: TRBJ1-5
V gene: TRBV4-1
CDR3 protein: ASSQQEDNQPQH

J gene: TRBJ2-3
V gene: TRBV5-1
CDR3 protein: ASSWSAGLAGSTDTQY

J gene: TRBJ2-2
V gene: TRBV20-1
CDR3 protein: SASGQRNTGELF

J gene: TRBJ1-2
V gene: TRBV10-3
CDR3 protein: AISNGQGNYGYT

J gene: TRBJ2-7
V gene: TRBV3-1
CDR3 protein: ASSQDRLAGGEQY

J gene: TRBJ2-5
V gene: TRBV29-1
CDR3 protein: SGAKGETQY

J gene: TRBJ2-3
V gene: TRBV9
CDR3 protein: ASSPGTSGTADTQY

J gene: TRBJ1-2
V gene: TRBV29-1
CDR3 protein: SARDRGNYGYT

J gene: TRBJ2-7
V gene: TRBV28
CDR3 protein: ASSLYGTVQLEQY

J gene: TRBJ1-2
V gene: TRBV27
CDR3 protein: ASSMDLTYGYT

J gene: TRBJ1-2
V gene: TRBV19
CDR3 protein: ASSTTNYGYT

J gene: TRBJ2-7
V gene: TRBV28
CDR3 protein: ASSLGTDRNYEQY

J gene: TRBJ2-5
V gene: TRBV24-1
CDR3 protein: ATSPGTGALQETQY

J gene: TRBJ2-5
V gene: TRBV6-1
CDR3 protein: ASSPTGGEETQY

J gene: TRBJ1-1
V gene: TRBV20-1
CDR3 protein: SARDTMNTEAF

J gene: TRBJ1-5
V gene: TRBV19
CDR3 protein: ASRGGVGGYQPQH

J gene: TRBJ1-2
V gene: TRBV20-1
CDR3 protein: SARQPGRIYYGYT

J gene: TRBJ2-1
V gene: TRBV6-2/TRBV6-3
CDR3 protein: ASSYTGSYNEQF

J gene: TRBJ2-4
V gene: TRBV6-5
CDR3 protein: ASSYSRGSVKNIQY

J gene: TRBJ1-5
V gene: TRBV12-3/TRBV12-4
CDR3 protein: ASSLGGQGGNQPQH

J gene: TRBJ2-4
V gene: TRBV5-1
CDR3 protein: ASGSGSLAKNIQY

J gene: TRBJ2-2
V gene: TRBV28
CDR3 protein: ASSLGSSTGELF

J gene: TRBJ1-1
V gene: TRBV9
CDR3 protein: ASSSGQGGYTEAF